The 15 T cell receptor beta chains given below trace back to one sample, sequenced in a study of cytomegalovirus exposure and HLA in healthy donors. This PCR relied on a set of 60 Vbeta primers and 13 Jbeta primers. Here immunoSEQ multiplex PCR was the method, and the copy in TCRdb shows in-frame clones only, minus some. The top ten hold roughly 4% of the sample, which has 110,000 to 150,000 clones, 65% to 75% seen once. Sequenced material: PBMCs. The receptors derive from a man aged 55 to 70 in good health and CMV-seronegative.

This clone was found a few times. The chain couples TRBV6-1 to TRBJ1-4; 7 bases map to TRBD1. Unmatched junction bases numbered 6, after V lost 7 bases and J lost 4 bases. The CDR3 is 14 amino acids. Germline V CDR1 and CDR2: MNHNS, SASEGT. The CDR3 spells CASTSTGVNEKLFF. In nucleotides, the CDR3 is TGTGCCAGCACGTCAACAGGGGTTAATGAAAAACTGTTTTTT.

V is TRBV4-3 and J is TRBJ1-2; 7 bases fit TRBD1. Germline V gene data show CDR1 as LGHNA and CDR2 as YSLEER. The CDR3 is made up of 14 amino acids. V shed 4 bases and J 3 bases; nucleotides not matched to a gene: 5. For the CDR3, the DNA is TGCGCCAGCAGCCCTGGAACAGGGGACTATGGCTACACCTTC. It yields the protein CASSPGTGDYGYTF.

The V and J genes are TRBV7-6 and TRBJ2-1; D gene uncertain. Trimming pared 5 bases from V and 9 bases from J, leaving 11 bases between. This CDR3 region has 12 residues. Germline CDR1 and CDR2: SGHVS and FNYEAQ. CDR3 coding DNA: TGTGCCAGCAGCCTTAGTCAGGCTGAGCAGTTCTTC. This encodes CASSLSQAEQFF. Full variable domain (missing parts from reference TRBV7-6 and TRBJ2-1): GAGVSQSPRYKVTKRGQDVALRCDPISGHVSLYWYRQALGQGPEFLTYFNYEAQQDKSGLPNDRFSAERPEGSISTLTIQRTEQRDSAMYRCASSLSQAEQFFGPGTRLTVL.

V gene TRBV5-4 combines with J gene TRBJ2-1; 13 bases agree with TRBD2. V dropped 0 bases and J dropped 9; count of bases not matched to a gene: 12. CDR1 is SGHNT, CDR2 YYREEE, per germline (reference sequence). The length of the CDR3 is 18 residues. This CDR3 is CASSLELTSGRPSGEQFF. The CDR3 nucleotides are TGTGCCAGCAGCTTGGAATTGACTAGCGGGAGGCCTTCGGGTGAGCAGTTCTTC.

The chain carries TRBV11-3 and TRBJ1-1, with D unresolved. CDR1 is SGHNT, CDR2 YENEEA, per germline. Trimming removed 2 bases at V and 3 bases at J, with 7 bases between. This CDR3 spans 13 amino acids. The CDR3 protein is CASSLSQDTEAFF. In DNA form, the CDR3 reads TGTGCCAGCAGCTTAAGCCAGGACACTGAAGCTTTCTTT.

This clone was counted a few times. The DNA of the CDR3 is TGCGCCAGCAGCTTGGCGAACCGGGGGGGCACTGAAGCTTTCTTT. Its translation is CASSLANRGGTEAFF. The chain employs TRBV5-1 and TRBJ1-1, with D perhaps TRBD1 (5 bases). Trimming removed 0 bases from V and 4 bases from J, with 13 bases in between. This CDR3 comprises 15 residues. Looked up from germline, CDR1 is SGHRS and CDR2 is YFSETQ.

CDR3 bases: TGTGCCAGCAGTGGTTGGACTAGCGGGAGTGGGAACGAGCAGTACTTC. It yields the protein CASSGWTSGSGNEQYF. The chain has TRBV27 and TRBJ2-7; 13 bases align to TRBD2. The length of the CDR3 is 16 residues. Losses at the gene ends were 5 bases for V and 5 bases for J; bases not matched to a gene: 9. Germline CDR1 and CDR2: MNHEY and SMNVEV (reference sequence).

This clone was counted a single time. The V gene is TRBV6-5, the J gene TRBJ2-5, with 9 bases aligning to TRBD1. The junction had 10 bases not matched to a gene; V was cut back by 6 bases and J by 5 bases. This CDR3 region has 15 residues. Germline V CDR1 and CDR2: MNHEY, SVGAGI. CDR3 residues: CASRATGGVRETQYF. For the CDR3, the DNA is TGTGCCAGCAGAGCTACAGGGGGCGTTAGGGAGACCCAGTACTTC.

This clone was counted only a few times. The rearrangement links TRBV27 to TRBJ2-7, with D unresolved. The CDR3 loop spans 12 amino acids. Germline V gene data show CDR1 as MNHEY and CDR2 as SMNVEV (reference sequence). V was shortened by 2 bases and J by 4 bases, with 6 bases between the two germline ends. This chain's CDR3 is CASSLNLYEQYF. The CDR3, as DNA: TGTGCCAGCAGTTTAAATTTATACGAGCAGTACTTC.

The chain employs TRBV6-1 and TRBJ2-3; 10 bases agree with TRBD2. CDR1 is MNHNS and CDR2 is SASEGT in the germline V gene. The CDR3 covers 14 residues. The ends lost 7 bases at V and 4 bases at J; junction bases unmatched: 5. The CDR3 DNA reads TGTGCCAGCAACGTAGCGGGAGGCGCAGATACGCAGTATTTT. Protein sequence: CASNVAGGADTQYF.

This clone has more than one count but fewer than ten. The chain combines TRBV6-1 with TRBJ2-7, with D unclear. Trimming took 4 bases from V and 5 from J, leaving 6 bases between them. Germline V gene sequence: CDR1 MNHNS, CDR2 SASEGT. The CDR3 length is 11 residues. The CDR3 DNA reads as TGTGCCAGCAGTGCCCCGGACGAGCAGTACTTC. Residues: CASSAPDEQYF.

This clone was found a few times. This chain uses TRBV5-4 with TRBJ2-2; D unresolved. The germline V gene has CDR1 SGHNT and CDR2 YYREEE (reference sequence). The CDR3 runs 13 residues. V lost 0 bases to trimming and J lost 4 bases, with 4 bases between them. The CDR3 sequence is CASSLGLTGELFF. CDR3 nucleotides: TGTGCCAGCAGCTTGGGACTCACCGGGGAGCTGTTTTTT.

This clone has a single count. The chain joins TRBV5-1 to TRBJ2-1; 8 bases align to TRBD2. V was pared by 2 bases and J by 1 base, with 8 bases of the junction left unmatched. Germline V CDR1 and CDR2: SGHRS, YFSETQ. The CDR3 loop spans 17 amino acids. CDR3 DNA sequence: TGCGCCAGCAGCTTCACCGTAGCGGGGAAGTCCTACAATGAGCAGTTCTTC. Protein: CASSFTVAGKSYNEQFF.

This clone was seen a few times. The gene calls are TRBV6-6 and TRBJ2-2, with TRBD1 as a possible D gene (6 bases). V shed 2 bases and J shed 6 bases, with 13 bases lying between them. Per the germline V gene, CDR1 is MNHNY and CDR2 is SVGAGI (reference sequence). The CDR3 totals 15 residues. The CDR3 DNA sequence: TGTGCCAGCAGTTACACACGACAGGTAGCCGGGGAGCTGTTTTTT. Its protein is CASSYTRQVAGELFF.

The J gene is TRBJ2-7, the V gene TRBV18; 12 bases are shared with TRBD1. CDR1 is KGHSH and CDR2 is LQKENI in the germline V gene. V dropped 4 bases and J dropped 5; count of bases not matched to a gene: 6. The CDR3 extends over 15 amino acids. The CDR3 spells CASSLGQGAPDEQYF. The CDR3 region has the DNA TGTGCCAGCTCACTGGGACAGGGGGCTCCTGACGAGCAGTACTTC.